The next 5 T cell receptor beta chains were all read from a single sample in a study of post-analysis software for immune sequencing data. These receptors are not linked to any known antigen. Study-wide findings and caveats: Patients used about five TRBV segments, including TRBV5-6, TRBV5-1 and TRBV20-1, more often than controls.

The TCR beta cDNA libraries carried unique molecular identifiers. TCRdb re-derived calls from the PCR reads in MiXCR, one entry per CDR3 protein. Of around 700,000 distinct CDR3 sequences listed, approximately 59% are singletons. Sequencing was performed on blood. These receptors originate from a girl aged 2 to 10 with multiple sclerosis.

This clonotype was observed once. An end of the junction differs from the germline gene, which may be a read error. The chain combines TRBV12-3 or TRBV12-4 with TRBJ2-1, with 11 bases matching TRBD2. The CDR3 is made up of 15 amino acids. CDR3 sequence: CASSLGLADYSEQFF. CDR3 DNA: TGTGCCAGCAGTTTGGGACTAGCGGACTACAGTGAGCAGTTCTTC.

This clonotype has only a few counts. The V and J genes are TRBV13 and TRBJ2-7; D is ambiguous. Trimming pared 4 bases from V and 2 bases from J, leaving 12 bases between. The CDR3 has 14 residues. Germline V gives CDR1 PRHDT, CDR2 FYEKMQ (reference sequence). The CDR3 DNA is TGTGCCAGCAGCTCCCCGCGAGGCACCTACGAGCAGTACTTC. This codes for CASSSPRGTYEQYF. Supplemented by reference TRBV13 and TRBJ2-7, the full variable domain reads AAGVIQSPRHLIKEKRETATLKCYPIPRHDTVYWYQQGPGQDPQFLISFYEKMQSDKGSIPDRFSAQQFSDYHSELNMSSLELGDSALYFCASSSPRGTYEQYFGPGTRLTVT.

J is TRBJ1-1 and V is TRBV11-3; TRBD1 aligns across 8 bases. The V gene's germline CDR1 is SGHNT and CDR2 YENEEA. This CDR3 is 13 amino acids long. The ends lost 6 bases at V and 7 bases at J; junction bases unmatched: 7. CDR3 DNA sequence: TGTGCCAGCAGGCGGACAGGGCGAGATGAAGCTTTCTTT. Translation gives CASRRTGRDEAFF.

Comments on this clonotype: A read error may account for a junction end that differs from germline. V is TRBV12-3 or TRBV12-4 and J is TRBJ2-7; 9 nucleotides match TRBD2. This CDR3 spans 15 amino acids. Here the CDR3 reads CARSGSGRVLYEQYF. CDR3 DNA: TGTGCCCGCAGTGGTAGCGGGAGAGTTCTCTACGAGCAGTACTTC.

This clonotype was detected only a few times. The V call is TRBV5-5, the J call TRBJ2-1; D is unclear. V lost 7 bases, J lost 7 bases, and 15 bases lay in between. Germline CDR1 reads SGHKS; CDR2 reads YYEKEE (reference sequence). This CDR3 has 13 residues. DNA for the CDR3: TGTGCCAGCGATCCTTCTTCCGGTAATGAGCAGTTCTTC. Protein: CASDPSSGNEQFF.